This TCR beta chain was recovered during a study of blood T cell repertoires in COVID-19. Only in-frame clones appear in the TCRdb table, and some are missing; sequencing was by immunoSEQ multiplex PCR. The sample gives over 350,000 clones, approximately 90% of which show up once; 1.5% to 2% is in the top ten. The CDR3 has 17 amino acids. Germline V CDR1 and CDR2: MGHRA, YSYEKL. With V trimmed by 8 bases and J by 3 bases, 13 bases remained unmatched. The V gene is TRBV4-1, the J gene TRBJ1-1; TRBD1 matches 12 bases. This clonotype was obtained from a woman between 18 and 29 years old with acute COVID-19. Source material: PBMCs or T cells enriched from blood (not recorded which). The CDR3 DNA reads TGCGCCAGCGGTGAACCGGGACAGGGGGCTGACGACACTGAAGCTTTCTTT. Translation: CASGEPGQGADDTEAFF.